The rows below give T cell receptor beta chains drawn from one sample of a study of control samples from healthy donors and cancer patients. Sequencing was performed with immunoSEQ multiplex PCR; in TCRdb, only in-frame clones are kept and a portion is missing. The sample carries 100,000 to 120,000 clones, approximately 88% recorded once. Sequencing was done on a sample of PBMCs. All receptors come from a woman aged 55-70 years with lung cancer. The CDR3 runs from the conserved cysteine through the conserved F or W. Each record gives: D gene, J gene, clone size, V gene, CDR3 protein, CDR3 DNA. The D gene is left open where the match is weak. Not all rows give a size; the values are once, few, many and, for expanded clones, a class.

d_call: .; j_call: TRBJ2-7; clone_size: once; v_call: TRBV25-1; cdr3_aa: CASRTGSSYEQYF; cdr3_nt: TGTGCCAGCCGAACAGGGAGCTCCTACGAGCAGTACTTC
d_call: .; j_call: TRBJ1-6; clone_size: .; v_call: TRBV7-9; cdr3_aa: CASSPTGTSYNSPLHF; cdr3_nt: TGTGCCAGCAGCCCAACAGGGACATCCTATAATTCACCCCTCCACTTT
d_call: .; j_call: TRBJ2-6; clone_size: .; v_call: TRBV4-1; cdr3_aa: CASSQETPSSGANVLTF; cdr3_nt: TGCGCCAGCAGCCAAGAAACACCGAGCTCTGGGGCCAACGTCCTGACTTTC
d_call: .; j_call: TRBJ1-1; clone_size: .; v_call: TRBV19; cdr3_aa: CASSIKGQNTEAFF; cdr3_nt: TGTGCCAGTAGTATCAAAGGACAAAACACTGAAGCTTTCTTT
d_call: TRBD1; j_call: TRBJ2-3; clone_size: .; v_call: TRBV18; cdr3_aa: CASSPPSTGGTDTQYF; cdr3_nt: TGTGCCAGCTCACCACCAAGTACAGGGGGCACAGATACGCAGTATTTT
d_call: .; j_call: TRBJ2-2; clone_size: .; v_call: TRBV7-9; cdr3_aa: CASSLGTANTGELFF; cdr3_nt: TGTGCCAGCAGCTTAGGGACAGCTAACACCGGGGAGCTGTTTTTT
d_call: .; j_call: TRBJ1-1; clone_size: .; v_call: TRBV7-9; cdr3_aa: CASSSTLNTEAFF; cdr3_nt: TGTGCCAGCAGCTCGACCCTCAACACTGAAGCTTTCTTT
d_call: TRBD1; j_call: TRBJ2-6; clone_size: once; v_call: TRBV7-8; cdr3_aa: CASSLVLGQGRSGANVLTF; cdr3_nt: TGTGCCAGCAGCTTAGTTCTTGGACAGGGGAGATCTGGGGCCAACGTCCTGACTTTC
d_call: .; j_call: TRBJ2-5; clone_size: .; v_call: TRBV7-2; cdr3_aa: CASNLDIQETQYF; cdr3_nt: TGTGCCAGTAACCTGGACATCCAAGAGACCCAGTACTTC
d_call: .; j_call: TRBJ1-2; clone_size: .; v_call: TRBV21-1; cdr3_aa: CASIGWGGNYGYTF; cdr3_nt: TGTGCCAGCATCGGCTGGGGGGGGAACTATGGCTACACCTTC
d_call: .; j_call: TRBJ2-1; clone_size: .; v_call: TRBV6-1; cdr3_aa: CASSESSYNEQFF; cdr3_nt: TGTGCCAGCAGTGAATCTTCTTACAATGAGCAGTTCTTC
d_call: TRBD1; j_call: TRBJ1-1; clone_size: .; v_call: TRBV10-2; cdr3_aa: CASSPDRRNTEAFF; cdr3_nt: TGCGCCAGCAGCCCGGACAGGAGGAACACTGAAGCTTTCTTT
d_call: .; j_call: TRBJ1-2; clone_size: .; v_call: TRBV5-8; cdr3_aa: CASSRAWTAPYGYTF; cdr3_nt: TGTGCCAGCAGCCGAGCTTGGACAGCCCCCTATGGCTACACCTTC
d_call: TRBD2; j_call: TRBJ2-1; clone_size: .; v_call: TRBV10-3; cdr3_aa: CAISVGLAGDTDEQFF; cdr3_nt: TGTGCCATCAGTGTCGGGCTAGCGGGAGATACGGATGAGCAGTTCTTC
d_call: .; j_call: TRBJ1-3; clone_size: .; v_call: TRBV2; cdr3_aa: CASSEQGGGTGNTIYF; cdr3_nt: TGTGCCAGCAGTGAACAGGGAGGTGGAACTGGAAACACCATATATTTT
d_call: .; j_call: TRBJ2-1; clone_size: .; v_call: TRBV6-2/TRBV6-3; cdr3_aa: CASSRESYNEQFF; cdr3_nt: TGTGCCAGCAGTCGCGAATCCTACAATGAGCAGTTCTTC
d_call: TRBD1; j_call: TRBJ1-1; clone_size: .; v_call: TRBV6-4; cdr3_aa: CASSEGRDRGRAFF; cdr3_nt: TGTGCCAGCAGTGAGGGTAGGGACAGGGGTCGCGCTTTCTTT
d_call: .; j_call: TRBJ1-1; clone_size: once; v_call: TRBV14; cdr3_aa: CASTGAGVDTEAFF; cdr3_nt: TGTGCCAGCACCGGCGCAGGGGTGGACACTGAAGCTTTCTTT
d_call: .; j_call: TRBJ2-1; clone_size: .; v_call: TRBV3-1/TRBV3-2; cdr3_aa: CASSRGQYNEQFF; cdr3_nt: TGTGCCAGCAGTCGAGGACAGTACAATGAGCAGTTCTTC
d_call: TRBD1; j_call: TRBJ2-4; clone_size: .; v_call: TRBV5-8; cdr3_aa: CASTPGQGAVSGYF; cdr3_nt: TGTGCCAGCACCCCGGGACAGGGGGCGGTGAGCGGGTACTTC
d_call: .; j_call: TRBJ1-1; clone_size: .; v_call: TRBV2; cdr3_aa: CASSWNTEAFF; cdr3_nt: TGTGCCAGCTCCTGGAACACTGAAGCTTTCTTT
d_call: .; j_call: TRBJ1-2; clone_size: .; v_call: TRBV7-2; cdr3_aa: CASSLALGPGTYGYTF; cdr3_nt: TGTGCCAGCAGCTTAGCGCTTGGACCTGGCACCTATGGCTACACCTTC
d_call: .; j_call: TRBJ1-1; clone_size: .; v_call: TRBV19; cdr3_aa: CASSLKRHTEAFF; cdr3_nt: TGTGCCAGTAGCCTAAAGAGACACACTGAAGCTTTCTTT
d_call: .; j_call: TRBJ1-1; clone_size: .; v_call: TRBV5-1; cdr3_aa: CASSLMGTNTEAFF; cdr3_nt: TGCGCCAGCAGCTTGATGGGGACGAACACTGAAGCTTTCTTT
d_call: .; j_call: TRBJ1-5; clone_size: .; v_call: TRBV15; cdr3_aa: CATSRESYSNQPQHF; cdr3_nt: TGTGCCACCAGCAGAGAGTCCTATAGCAATCAGCCCCAGCATTTT
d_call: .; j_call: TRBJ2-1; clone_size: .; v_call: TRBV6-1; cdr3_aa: CASSESGNEQFF; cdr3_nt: TGTGCCAGCAGTGAATCTGGAAATGAGCAGTTCTTC
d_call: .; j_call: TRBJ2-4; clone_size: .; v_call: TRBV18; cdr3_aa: CASSLVLGLDKNIQYF; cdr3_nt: TGTGCCAGCTCACTTGTTTTAGGGTTAGACAAAAACATTCAGTACTTC
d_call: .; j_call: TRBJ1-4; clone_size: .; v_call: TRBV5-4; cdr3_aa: CASSLGQGTEKLFF; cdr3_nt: TGTGCCAGCAGCTTGGGTCAGGGCACGGAGAAACTGTTTTTT
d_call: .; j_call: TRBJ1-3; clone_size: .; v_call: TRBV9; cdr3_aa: CASSVGTGGNTIYF; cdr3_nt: TGTGCCAGCAGCGTAGGCACAGGGGGAAACACCATATATTTT
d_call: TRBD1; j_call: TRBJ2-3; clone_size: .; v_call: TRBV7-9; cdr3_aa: CANTGDSNTDTQYF; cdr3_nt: TGTGCCAACACCGGGGACAGTAACACAGATACGCAGTATTTT
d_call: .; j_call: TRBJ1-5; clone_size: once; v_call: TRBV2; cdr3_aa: CASSAQGGGNQPQHF; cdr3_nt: TGTGCCAGCAGTGCACAGGGCGGAGGCAATCAGCCCCAGCATTTT
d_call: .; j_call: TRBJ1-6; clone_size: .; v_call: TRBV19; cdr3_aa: CASSGEGYNSPLHF; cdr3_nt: TGTGCCAGTTCCGGAGAGGGTTATAATTCACCCCTCCACTTT
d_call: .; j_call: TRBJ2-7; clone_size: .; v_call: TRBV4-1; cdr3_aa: CASSQDSDFSYEQYF; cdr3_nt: TGCGCCAGCAGCCAAGATTCCGACTTTTCCTACGAGCAGTACTTC
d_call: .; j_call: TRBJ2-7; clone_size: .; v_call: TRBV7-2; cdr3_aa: CASSLQGSVGSEQYF; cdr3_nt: TGTGCCAGCAGCTTACAGGGTTCGGTCGGGAGCGAGCAGTACTTC
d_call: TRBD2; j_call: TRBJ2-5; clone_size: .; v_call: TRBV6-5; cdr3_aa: CASSYGGGETQYF; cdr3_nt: TGTGCCAGCAGTTACGGGGGGGGTGAGACCCAGTACTTC
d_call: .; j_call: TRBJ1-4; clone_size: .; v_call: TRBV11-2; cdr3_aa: CASSLQANEKLFF; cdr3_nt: TGTGCCAGCAGCTTGCAGGCTAATGAAAAACTGTTTTTT
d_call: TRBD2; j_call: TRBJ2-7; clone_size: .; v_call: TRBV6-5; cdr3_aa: CASSTSGEQYF; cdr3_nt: TGTGCCAGCAGTACTAGCGGCGAGCAGTACTTC
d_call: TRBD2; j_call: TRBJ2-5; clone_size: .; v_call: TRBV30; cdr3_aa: CAWSAGGETQYF; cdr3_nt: TGTGCCTGGAGTGCGGGGGGAGAGACCCAGTACTTC
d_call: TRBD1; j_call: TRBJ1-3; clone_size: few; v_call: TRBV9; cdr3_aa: CASSVDRGGNTIYF; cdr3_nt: TGTGCCAGCAGCGTCGACAGGGGTGGAAACACCATATATTTT
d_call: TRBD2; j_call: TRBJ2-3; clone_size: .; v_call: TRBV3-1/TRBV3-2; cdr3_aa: CASSPSSGGLATDTQYF; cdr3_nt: TGTGCCAGCAGCCCTTCCTCAGGGGGACTAGCGACAGATACGCAGTATTTT
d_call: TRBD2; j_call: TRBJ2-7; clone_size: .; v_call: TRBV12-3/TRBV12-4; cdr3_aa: CASSPGGSYEQYF; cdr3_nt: TGTGCCAGCAGTCCGGGCGGGAGCTACGAGCAGTACTTC
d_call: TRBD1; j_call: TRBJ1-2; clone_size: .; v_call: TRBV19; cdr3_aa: CASSISGQALYGYTF; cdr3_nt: TGTGCCAGTAGTATATCTGGACAGGCTCTCTATGGCTACACCTTC